This entry describes one T cell receptor beta chain. No antigen is known for it. Some clones are missing from TCRdb's copy, which holds only in-frame ones; the method was immunoSEQ multiplex PCR. The sample carries approximately 340,000 clones, 92% recorded once. The source of the sample is a study of Ad26.COV2.S vaccination and SARS-CoV-2 variants. Study-wide points: After vaccination, substantial breadth of spike-specific CD8+ and CD4+ responses was reported. Vaccinees displayed broader spike-specific TCR repertoires than placebo recipients.

The CDR3 extends over 14 amino acids. Germline V CDR1 and CDR2: MGHRA, YSYEKL. With V trimmed by 4 bases and J by 4 bases, 3 bases remained unmatched. The V gene is TRBV4-1, the J gene TRBJ1-2, with 10 bases fitting TRBD1. Here the sequenced sample was peripheral blood, taken after recovery from COVID-19. This TCR derives from a human donor who had recovered from COVID-19. The CDR3 is CASSPGQGIYGYTF. CDR3 DNA: TGCGCCAGCAGCCCGGGACAGGGGATCTATGGCTACACCTTC.